This T cell receptor beta chain emerged from a study of cytomegalovirus exposure and HLA in healthy donors. The PCR contained 60 Vbeta and 13 Jbeta primers. Original data processing: In a later analysis, roughly 86 million unique TCR beta chains included roughly 11 million shared by two or more donors. Here immunoSEQ multiplex PCR was the method, and the copy in TCRdb shows in-frame clones only, minus some. The V and J calls and clone size are taken from that table; D and trimming were inferred from the DNA. There are 62,000 or so clones in the sample; approximately 80% occur only once, and roughly 4.5% lies in the top ten. Healthy bone marrow donors made up the donors. Points on this clone: Its antigen remains unidentified.

Study-wide results and caveats: Per a prior analysis, the majority of TCR beta V segments were productive roughly 90% or roughly 30% of the time. Sequence variants that were highly shared formed a cluster that was likely a sequencing artifact.

This TCR came from a man aged 25 to 40 in good health and CMV-seronegative. Sequencing used PBMCs.

In nucleotides, the CDR3 is TGTGCCAGCAGCCAGCTCGGACTAGCGGCACTAGCCAAAAACATTCAGTACTTC. Protein: CASSQLGLAALAKNIQYF. This sequence joins TRBV11-2 and TRBJ2-4; 10 bases match TRBD2. CDR3 length equals 18 residues. V trimming: 5 bases; J trimming: 0 bases; junction bases outside the gene matches: 10. Germline V lookup: CDR1 SGHAT, CDR2 FQNNGV. The full variable domain, in which reference TRBV11-2 and TRBJ2-4 provide the parts outside the CDR3, is EAGVAQSPRYKIIEKRQSVAFWCNPISGHATLYWYQQILGQGPKLLIQFQNNGVVDDSQLPKDRFSAERLKGVDSTLKIQPAKLEDSAVYLCASSQLGLAALAKNIQYFGAGTRLSVL.